This T cell receptor (beta chain) was recorded in a study of shared clonotypes between healthy human individuals. In the study overall: Used for every donor were three CD4 naive, three CD4 memory, two CD8 naive and one CD8 memory plate.

Between the trimmed V and J ends, which lost 3 bases and 11 bases, there was a span of 20 bases. Germline V gives CDR1 SGHNT, CDR2 YYREEE (reference sequence). The CDR3 is 15 amino acids. The sorted-subset replicate PCRs were given around 190 ng DNA, which is about 29,000 T cell genomes. Here immunoSEQ multiplex PCR was the method, and the copy in TCRdb shows in-frame clones only, minus some. The sample contains 100,000 to 120,000 clones, approximately 70% of which appear only once. This sequence originates from a woman in her 30s in good health. Sequenced: memory CD8+ T cells sorted from blood. Subset indicated: CD45RO+ cells pooled with CCR7-negative TemRA cells. The chain links TRBV5-4 to TRBJ1-4; tentatively, D is TRBD1 (6 bases). CDR3 DNA sequence: TGTGCCAGCAGCTCTGAACGGGGGCCTGACGGGAAACTGTTTTTT. Protein product: CASSSERGPDGKLFF.